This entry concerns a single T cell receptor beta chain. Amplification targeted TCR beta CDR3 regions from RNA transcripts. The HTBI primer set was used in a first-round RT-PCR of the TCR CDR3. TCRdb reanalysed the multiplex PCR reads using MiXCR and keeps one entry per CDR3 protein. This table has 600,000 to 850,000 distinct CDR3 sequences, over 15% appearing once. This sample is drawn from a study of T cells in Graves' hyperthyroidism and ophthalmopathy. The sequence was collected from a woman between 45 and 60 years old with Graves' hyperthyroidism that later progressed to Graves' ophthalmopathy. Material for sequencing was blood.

The CDR3 reads CASSLTTSHLFF. In DNA form, the CDR3 reads TGTGCCAGCAGTCTAACGACCAGCCATCTGTTTTTT. This chain links TRBV6-1 with TRBJ1-4, with no clear D. The CDR3 has 12 amino acids. Germline-derived CDR1 and CDR2 are MNHNS and SASEGT. The germline V and J ends were trimmed by 5 bases and 14 bases, with 15 bases remaining between them.